One and the same sample provided the 23 T cell receptor beta chains below, sequenced in a study of blood T cell repertoires in COVID-19 (TCRdb year 2020). Receptors were amplified or captured by the immunoSEQ multiplex PCR assay. In TCRdb, the immuneACCESS table is reduced to in-frame sequences with V and J assigned. These tables do not hold every clone; where another copy was compared, an unresolved V gene accounts for under half, and the others remain unexplained. In this sample the table shows 150,000 to 200,000 clones, around 82% of which occur a single time. 0.95% to 1.5% of the sample belongs to the ten largest clones. Sequenced sample: peripheral blood. These receptors originate from a man in his 60s who had recovered from COVID-19.

This clone was counted only a few times. This rearrangement joins TRBV7-2 to TRBJ1-1; D might be TRBD1 (6 bases). Germline CDR1 is SGHTA and CDR2 is FQGNSA. The V and J ends lost 11 bases and 7 bases respectively, with 26 bases between them. CDR3 length: 15 residues. The CDR3 loop is CASQLKGTPRNEAFF. The CDR3 region has the DNA TGTGCCTCCCAATTGAAGGGGACACCGCGAAATGAAGCTTTCTTT.

The CDR3 loop is CASSPKGAPDTGELFF. The DNA of the CDR3 is TGCGCCAGCAGCCCGAAGGGGGCCCCCGACACCGGGGAGCTGTTTTTT. The V call is TRBV5-1, the J call TRBJ2-2; 7 bases fit TRBD1. The length of the CDR3 is 16 residues. CDR1 and CDR2 (germline): SGHRS, YFSETQ. V dropped 4 bases and J dropped 3; count of bases not matched to a gene: 9. The full variable domain, its missing parts supplied by reference TRBV5-1 and TRBJ2-2, is KAGVTQTPRYLIKTRGQQVTLSCSPISGHRSVSWYQQTPGQGLQFLFEYFSETQRNKGNFPGRFSGRQFSNSRSEMNVSTLELGDSALYLCASSPKGAPDTGELFFGEGSRLTVL.

This chain uses TRBV6-2 or TRBV6-3 with TRBJ2-3; TRBD2 is a possible D gene (5 bases). V was cut by 6 bases and J by 10 bases, with 14 bases left in between. Germline CDR1 is MNHEY and CDR2 is SVGEGT. The CDR3 covers 12 residues. Here the CDR3 reads CASSNLVGAQYF. The CDR3 DNA reads TGTGCCAGCAGCAACCTGGTCGGGGCGCAGTATTTT.

The V and J genes are TRBV11-2 and TRBJ2-1; 11 bases fit TRBD2. V dropped 6 bases and J dropped 10; count of bases not matched to a gene: 5. Germline V gene data show CDR1 as SGHAT and CDR2 as FQNNGV. CDR3 length: 13 amino acids. The CDR3 coding sequence is TGTGCCAGCAGTTTTAGCGGGGGGGGAGAGCAGTTCTTC. Residues: CASSFSGGGEQFF.

This rearrangement joins TRBV5-6 to TRBJ2-1; 9 bases fit TRBD2. Germline loops: CDR1 SGHDT, CDR2 YYEEEE. V was pared by 6 bases and J by 0 bases, with 4 bases of the junction left unmatched. CDR3 length: 15 residues. The CDR3 coding sequence is TGTGCCAGCACCGCGGGGGGGAGCTCCTACAATGAGCAGTTCTTC. It encodes CASTAGGSSYNEQFF.

The rearrangement uses TRBV20-1 and TRBJ2-7; D gene ambiguous. The CDR3 spans 15 residues. The germline V gene has CDR1 DFQATT and CDR2 SNEGSKA (reference sequence). Trimming shortened V by 3 bases and J by 3 bases, and 18 bases separated the two germline ends. The CDR3 DNA reads as TGCAGTGCTAGTGGTCCGCAAGCCGTTTACTACGAGCAGTACTTC. It yields the protein CSASGPQAVYYEQYF.

The CDR3 here is CASSVDRGSSYEQYF. CDR3 bases: TGTGCCAGCAGCGTGGACAGGGGCAGCTCCTACGAGCAGTACTTC. The rearrangement links TRBV11-2 to TRBJ2-7, with 9 nucleotides matching TRBD1. This CDR3 region has 15 residues. The junction had 5 bases not matched to a gene; V was cut back by 5 bases and J by 0 bases. CDR1 and CDR2 (germline): SGHAT, FQNNGV.

This clone was picked up one time. The V and J genes are TRBV6-2 or TRBV6-3 and TRBJ1-1; D may be TRBD1 (5 bases). Germline V gives CDR1 MNHEY, CDR2 SVGEGT. The CDR3 spans 15 residues. Trimming left V 6 bases short and J 1 base short, with 15 bases between. The CDR3 DNA reads as TGTGCCAGCAGCGAGATAGGAGGGGCGAACACTGAAGCTTTCTTT. It specifies CASSEIGGANTEAFF.

This chain uses TRBV19 with TRBJ1-1; D is possibly TRBD1 (6 bases). Germline V gives CDR1 LNHDA, CDR2 SQIVND (reference sequence). V lost 8 bases to trimming and J lost 7 bases, with 20 bases between them. The CDR3 has 14 amino acids. CDR3 protein: CASPRPGGRGEAFF. The CDR3 nucleotides read TGTGCCAGTCCCAGGCCGGGGGGCCGGGGTGAAGCTTTCTTT.

V is TRBV4-2 and J is TRBJ2-3; TRBD2 is a possible D gene (6 bases). Per the germline V gene, CDR1 is LGHNA and CDR2 is YNFKEQ. V lost 1 base and J lost 5, with 10 bases in between. This CDR3 contains 14 residues. CDR3 in DNA: TGTGCCAGCAGCCAAGCGGGGGTGGTAGATACGCAGTATTTT. Translating gives CASSQAGVVDTQYF.

This clone was seen once. The J gene is TRBJ1-2, the V gene TRBV29-1; TRBD1 aligns across 7 bases. V shed 6 bases and J 3 bases; nucleotides not matched to a gene: 4. Germline V gives CDR1 SQVTM, CDR2 ANQGSEA. The CDR3 contains 12 residues. CDR3 region: CSVRTGYYGYTF. The CDR3 DNA sequence: TGCAGCGTCAGGACAGGTTACTATGGCTACACCTTC.

This chain uses TRBV5-5 with TRBJ1-2; a possible D gene is TRBD1 (5 bases). The CDR3 runs to 13 residues. Germline values: CDR1 SGHKS, CDR2 YYEKEE (reference sequence). Trimming took 4 bases from V and 3 from J, leaving 10 bases between them. The CDR3 spells CASSEQGHYGYTF. The DNA of the CDR3 is TGTGCCAGCAGCGAGCAGGGCCACTATGGCTACACCTTC.

The table lists this clone with a count of one. The chain couples TRBV9 to TRBJ2-3; TRBD2 matches 10 bases. After removal of 7 bases from V and 4 bases from J, the junction contained 9 bases not matched to a gene. CDR3 length equals 15 residues. Germline values: CDR1 SGDLS, CDR2 YYNGEE. CDR3 residues: CASEGLAGESDTQYF. CDR3 nucleotides: TGTGCCAGCGAGGGGCTAGCGGGGGAGTCAGATACGCAGTATTTT.

J is TRBJ2-5 and V is TRBV5-6, with TRBD2 matching over 9 bases. Trimming at V came to 6 bases and at J to 2 bases, leaving 17 bases not matched to a gene. CDR3 size: 18 residues. The V gene's germline CDR1 is SGHDT and CDR2 YYEEEE. The CDR3 protein is CASTLWGGSGGRQETQYF. The CDR3 DNA sequence: TGTGCCAGCACCCTTTGGGGAGGGAGCGGGGGGCGGCAAGAGACCCAGTACTTC.

This CDR3 is CAISGRLAGQSTDTQYF. The CDR3, as DNA: TGTGCCATCAGTGGCAGACTAGCGGGGCAGAGCACAGATACGCAGTATTTT. The chain joins TRBV10-3 to TRBJ2-3, with TRBD2 matching 11 bases. J lost 0 bases, V lost 4 bases, and 6 bases had no gene match. This CDR3 is 17 amino acids long. Germline CDR1 ENHRY, CDR2 SYGVKD.

The CDR3 bases are TGTGCCAGCAGCTTACTTGAGGGGGAGCTGTTTTTT. It codes for CASSLLEGELFF. This chain connects TRBV3-1 (or the pseudogene TRBV3-2) to TRBJ2-2, with D uncertain. The CDR3 has 12 residues. CDR1 is LGHDT, CDR2 YNNKEL, per germline (reference sequence). Trimming shortened V by 5 bases and J by 8 bases, and 9 bases separated the two germline ends.

The V and J genes are TRBV19 and TRBJ2-3; TRBD2 matches at 7 bases. The CDR3 totals 15 residues. From germline, CDR1 is LNHDA and CDR2 SQIVND (reference sequence). V was clipped by 8 bases and J by 2 bases; unmatched bases: 10. The DNA for the CDR3 is TGTGCCAGTCAGCCCGCCGGGAGGTCCACAGATACGCAGTATTTT. It codes for CASQPAGRSTDTQYF. Drawing the rest from reference TRBV19 and TRBJ2-3, the complete variable domain is DGGITQSPKYLFRKEGQNVTLSCEQNLNHDAMYWYRQDPGQGLRLIYYSQIVNDFQKGDIAEGYSVSREKKESFPLTVTSAQKNPTAFYLCASQPAGRSTDTQYFGPGTRLTVL.

The chain employs TRBV7-9 and TRBJ2-5; TRBD1 might be the D (5 bases). V lost 5 bases and J 0 bases, leaving 19 bases between the germline ends. The V gene's germline CDR1 is SEHNR and CDR2 FQNEAQ (reference sequence). The CDR3 length is 17 residues. The CDR3 DNA is TGTGCCAGCAGCCTGAAGGGGCCAGGGATCAACCAAGAGACCCAGTACTTC. Translated, it gives CASSLKGPGINQETQYF.

The genes are TRBV4-1 and TRBJ2-3; the D gene is possibly TRBD2 (6 bases). From germline, CDR1 is MGHRA and CDR2 YSYEKL. This CDR3 has 16 residues. Trimming cost V 6 bases and J 0 bases, with 16 bases left between them. In DNA form, the CDR3 reads TGCGCCAGCAGGGCCCTCCCGGGACTTAGCACAGATACGCAGTATTTT. Amino acids: CASRALPGLSTDTQYF.

This clone came up once. This sequence joins TRBV6-1 and TRBJ2-7; 10 bases agree with TRBD2. Germline trimming cut 4 bases from V and 6 bases from J; bases unmatched to any gene: 12. There are 16 residues in the CDR3. Germline values: CDR1 MNHNS, CDR2 SASEGT. As DNA, the CDR3 is TGTGCCAGCAGTGGCAGAGTAGCGGGGGGATCGAGCGAGCAGTACTTC. Translating it yields CASSGRVAGGSSEQYF.

The chain recombines TRBV30 with TRBJ1-2; D is ambiguous. This CDR3 has 12 residues. Germline lookup yields CDR1 GTSNPN and CDR2 SVGIG (reference sequence). V shed 2 bases and J shed 1 base, with 5 bases lying between them. The CDR3 sequence: CAWSYINYGYTF. The CDR3 bases are TGTGCCTGGAGTTATATTAACTATGGCTACACCTTC.

This clone was seen just once. This chain joins TRBV10-3 and TRBJ2-4; the match to TRBD1 covers 7 bases. V trimming: 2 bases; J trimming: 5 bases; junction bases outside the gene matches: 0. CDR3 size: 13 residues. Germline V gives CDR1 ENHRY, CDR2 SYGVKD. The DNA for the CDR3 is TGTGCCATCAGTGAGCAGGGGGAAAACATTCAGTACTTC. It codes for CAISEQGENIQYF.

The chain uses TRBV6-5 and TRBJ1-2; D is ambiguous. This CDR3 spans 12 amino acids. Deletions cut 6 bases from V and 3 bases from J, with 8 bases between. Germline lookup yields CDR1 MNHEY and CDR2 SVGAGI. CDR3 bases: TGTGCCAGCAGGAGGGTTGACTATGGCTACACCTTC. Its protein product is CASRRVDYGYTF.